A selection of T cell receptor beta chains follows, all from one sample in a study of shared clonotypes between healthy human individuals. Profiling relied on immunoSEQ multiplex PCR, and the TCRdb table lists in-frame clones only, not all of them. Of 1.5 million to 2.5 million clones listed, 85% to 95% were seen once; the top ten hold around 1.2%. The sequencing input was naive CD8+ T cells sorted from blood. The receptors come from a young man in good health. Each CDR3 is given with its conserved first and last residue. A D gene is named only where the DNA matches it firmly. Clone size is given for some rows only: seen once, a few or many times, or a class if the clone is expanded.

>-|-|TRBJ2-2|TRBV7-9
CASSLAVTDTGELFF
TGTGCCAGCAGCTTAGCTGTTACGGACACCGGGGAGCTGTTTTTT
>-|-|TRBJ1-1|TRBV7-9
CASSFVGGNTEAFF
TGTGCCAGCAGCTTTGTGGGGGGGAACACTGAAGCTTTCTTT
>TRBD2|-|TRBJ2-1|TRBV27
CASTLMAGEYEQFF
TGTGCCAGCACTCTCATGGCGGGAGAATATGAGCAGTTCTTC
>-|-|TRBJ2-3|TRBV5-6
CASSPIEGDTQYF
TGTGCCAGCAGCCCCATCGAGGGAGATACGCAGTATTTT
>-|-|TRBJ1-4|TRBV6-6
CASGKDEKLFF
TGTGCCAGCGGCAAGGACGAAAAACTGTTTTTT
>-|few|TRBJ2-7|TRBV30
CACNARDGSSYEQYF
TGTGCCTGCAACGCCCGGGACGGTAGCTCCTACGAGCAGTACTTC
>-|-|TRBJ2-5|TRBV4-2
CASSQDQGGETQYF
TGTGCCAGCAGCCAAGACCAGGGTGGGGAGACCCAGTACTTC
>-|-|TRBJ2-3|TRBV4-3
CASSQEQVDTQYF
TGCGCCAGCAGCCAGGAGCAGGTAGATACGCAGTATTTT
>-|-|TRBJ2-7|TRBV4-1
CASSSGAYEQYF
TGCGCCAGCAGCTCCGGCGCCTACGAGCAGTACTTC
>TRBD1|-|TRBJ1-1|TRBV7-9
CASSRDRGQAFF
TGTGCCAGCAGCCGGGACAGGGGGCAAGCTTTCTTT
>TRBD2|-|TRBJ2-1|TRBV13
CATPRGRGGGYNEQFF
TGTGCCACCCCGCGGGGGCGCGGGGGGGGGTACAATGAGCAGTTCTTC
>-|-|TRBJ2-7|TRBV5-1
CASSLYEGGLYEQYF
TGCGCCAGCAGCTTATATGAGGGGGGCCTCTACGAGCAGTACTTC
>-|-|TRBJ1-1|TRBV11-2
CASSLEGARNTEAFF
TGTGCCAGCAGCTTAGAAGGGGCCCGGAACACTGAAGCTTTCTTT
>-|once|TRBJ2-7|TRBV6-6
CASGQGSHEQYF
TGTGCCAGCGGCCAGGGTTCCCACGAGCAGTACTTC
>-|once|TRBJ2-7|TRBV30
CAWSLDGTYEQYF
TGTGCCTGGAGTTTGGACGGAACCTACGAGCAGTACTTC
>TRBD2|once|TRBJ2-7|TRBV5-4
CASSPVAGAGYEQYF
TGTGCCAGCAGCCCCGTAGCGGGCGCCGGCTACGAGCAGTACTTC
>-|once|TRBJ2-3|TRBV13
CASSLRGGITDTQYF
TGTGCCAGCAGCTTGAGAGGGGGGATCACAGATACGCAGTATTTT
>TRBD1|-|TRBJ1-2|TRBV9
CASSGDRGLGYGYTF
TGTGCCAGCAGCGGTGACAGGGGCCTTGGCTATGGCTACACCTTC
>-|once|TRBJ2-7|TRBV13
CASSLGGGYEQYF
TGTGCCAGCAGCTTAGGTGGCGGGTACGAGCAGTACTTC
>-|-|TRBJ2-1|TRBV6-1
CASSEHPPERVAYNEQFF
TGTGCCAGCAGTGAACATCCCCCGGAGAGGGTCGCCTACAATGAGCAGTTCTTC
>TRBD1|once|TRBJ1-1|TRBV11-2
CASSQGTGGWTEAFF
TGTGCCAGCAGCCAAGGGACAGGGGGCTGGACTGAAGCTTTCTTT
>-|-|TRBJ1-2|TRBV9
CASSGYSLFYGYTF
TGTGCCAGCAGCGGGTACAGCCTCTTCTATGGCTACACCTTC
>-|-|TRBJ1-1|TRBV5-1
CASSPPAPGLNTEAFF
TGCGCCAGCAGCCCGCCAGCGCCAGGTTTGAACACTGAAGCTTTCTTT
>-|-|TRBJ1-3|TRBV7-9
CASSAHREGNTIYF
TGTGCCAGCAGCGCACACAGGGAAGGAAACACCATATATTTT
>TRBD2|-|TRBJ2-7|TRBV25-1
CASSEGTSGASEQYF
TGTGCCAGCAGTGAGGGAACTAGCGGGGCCTCTGAGCAGTACTTC
>-|-|TRBJ2-2|TRBV4-2
CASSQTRTTTNTGELFF
TGTGCCAGCAGCCAAACCCGGACTACCACGAACACCGGGGAGCTGTTTTTT
>-|-|TRBJ1-4|TRBV6-5
CASSQNRVELFF
TGTGCCAGCAGTCAAAACAGGGTAGAGCTGTTTTTT
>-|-|TRBJ2-1|TRBV13
CASSLTIGNENEQFF
TGTGCCAGCAGCTTAACTATTGGGAACGAGAATGAGCAGTTCTTC
>-|-|TRBJ1-1|TRBV19
CASSITLDGNTEAFF
TGTGCCAGTAGTATAACCCTCGACGGAAACACTGAAGCTTTCTTT
>TRBD2|-|TRBJ2-7|TRBV10-1
CASSEGLAGYEQYF
TGCGCCAGCAGTGAAGGACTAGCAGGCTACGAGCAGTACTTC
>TRBD2|-|TRBJ2-7|TRBV10-2
CASSGGGEQYF
TGCGCCAGCAGTGGCGGGGGAGAGCAGTACTTC
>TRBD1|-|TRBJ2-1|TRBV27
CASSLSGDRYNEQFF
TGTGCCAGCAGTTTATCGGGGGACAGGTACAATGAGCAGTTCTTC
>-|-|TRBJ2-1|TRBV19
CASSIATTSEEQFF
TGTGCCAGTAGTATAGCCACGACTAGTGAGGAGCAGTTCTTC
>TRBD2|-|TRBJ2-3|TRBV28
CASRSGLASTDTQYF
TGTGCCAGCAGATCGGGACTAGCGAGCACAGATACGCAGTATTTT
>TRBD1|-|TRBJ1-5|TRBV5-1
CASSLGQGVQPQHF
TGCGCCAGCAGCCTGGGACAGGGGGTTCAGCCCCAGCATTTT
>TRBD2|-|TRBJ2-7|TRBV27
CASSPGTSGDYEQYF
TGTGCCAGCAGTCCAGGGACTAGCGGGGACTACGAGCAGTACTTC
>-|once|TRBJ2-3|TRBV6-6
CASSYGSWDTQYF
TGTGCCAGCAGTTACGGTAGCTGGGATACGCAGTATTTT
>-|once|TRBJ2-2|TRBV9
CASSDGLAPGELFF
TGTGCCAGCAGCGACGGGCTAGCCCCCGGGGAGCTGTTTTTT
>-|-|TRBJ2-7|TRBV29-1
CSVEGDGGRDEQYF
TGCAGCGTTGAGGGGGATGGGGGCAGGGACGAGCAGTACTTC
>-|-|TRBJ2-7|TRBV4-3
CASSQTPGSEQYF
TGCGCCAGCAGCCAAACCCCAGGGAGCGAGCAGTACTTC